This T cell receptor (beta chain) was retrieved from a study of blood T cell repertoires in COVID-19. Study-level background: Spain, Italy and the United States supplied samples that represented acute and convalescent COVID-19. From T cells, B-cell-depleted T cells, or PBMCs came the material, which was cDNA or gDNA.

The V and J ends lost 0 bases and 1 base respectively, with 9 bases between them. This CDR3 is built from 15 residues. Per the germline V gene, CDR1 is KGHSH and CDR2 is LQKENI. How the authors handled the data: Researchers report that nucleated cell counts were estimated from reference gene primer amplification. Produced via immunoSEQ multiplex PCR; TCRdb's table is partial and in-frame only. That table gives V, J and clone size, and the DNA gave D and trimming. Here the sample spans some 99,000 clones, about 80% being singletons. The TCR comes from a woman in her 50s with acute or convalescent COVID-19. The chain carries TRBV18 and TRBJ1-1; D is perhaps TRBD1 (6 bases). The specimen sequenced was peripheral blood. CDR3 in DNA: TGTGCCAGCTCACCACCGGGGGCGGAGAACACTGAAGCTTTCTTT. It specifies CASSPPGAENTEAFF.